Sequencing of this T cell receptor (beta chain) was carried out in a study of blood T cell repertoires in COVID-19. About the study: The samples span acute and convalescent COVID-19 from the United States, Italy and Spain. The cDNA or gDNA used as material had been derived from T cells, B-cell-depleted T cells, or PBMCs.

Original data processing: Scientists estimated how many nucleated cells there were by amplifying reference gene primers. Measured with immunoSEQ multiplex PCR; TCRdb has only the in-frame clones, and not every one. Clonal size and the V and J genes are those of that table, whereas D and trimming came from the DNA. This sample has roughly 200,000 clones, with roughly 80% found just once. The sequenced material came from peripheral blood. This receptor was obtained from a man aged 45-60 years with active or convalescent COVID-19.

The CDR3 sequence is CASSVDPRGGAGANVLTF. The CDR3 DNA is TGTGCCAGCAGCGTAGACCCGCGCGGGGGGGCTGGGGCCAACGTCCTGACTTTC. The rearrangement links TRBV9 to TRBJ2-6; TRBD2 agrees at 9 bases. CDR1 and CDR2 (germline): SGDLS, YYNGEE. The CDR3 has 18 residues. V dropped 0 bases and J dropped 2; count of bases not matched to a gene: 6.